This TCR beta chain was found in a study of cytomegalovirus exposure and HLA in healthy donors. Study-wide points: One variant, a missense change in DCLRE1C, was linked in a later analysis to TCR beta V- and J-gene trimming. An apparent linkage of common viral pathogens to several of the most significant clusters emerged in a later analysis. A later analysis, which compared TCR beta chains of equal frequency, found the HLA-associated ones more clonally expanded.

This CDR3 is built from 18 residues. Germline V gene sequence: CDR1 LGHNA, CDR2 YSLEER. The V and J ends lost 0 bases and 4 bases respectively, with 21 bases between them. Notes on this clone: The antigen is unknown.

Researchers ran the PCR with 60 Vbeta and 13 Jbeta primers. Method: immunoSEQ multiplex PCR; TCRdb's copy keeps in-frame clones and lacks some. The data contain 120,000 to 150,000 clones, approximately 80% of them singletons. This chain joins TRBV4-3 and TRBJ1-2, with a possible D match to TRBD1 (6 bases). Sequencing was done on a sample of PBMCs. This TCR derives from a man in his forties or fifties in good health and CMV-seronegative. In DNA form, the CDR3 reads TGCGCCAGCAGCCAAGAAATGGGTTTAAAGAGGGACACCTATGGCTACACCTTC. This codes for CASSQEMGLKRDTYGYTF.